This T cell receptor (beta chain) was captured by sequencing in a study of beta chain features in type 1 diabetes. Looking at the study overall: All of the samples together had more than 95 million sorted cells examined.

Overall study results and limits: Patients with type 1 diabetes showed fewer VDJ junction insertions and more deletions.

This clone was recorded a few times. Its antigen is unknown. Investigators reverse transcribed all isolated RNA, so they sequenced expressed TCRB transcripts. The assay was immunoSEQ multiplex PCR, and TCRdb's table has in-frame clones only and misses some. The table lists 400,000 to 600,000 clones, around 28% of them singletons. One heparinised draw, averaging around 120 mL, was taken per donor. V was clipped by 2 bases and J by 0 bases, with 12 bases between them. Germline-derived CDR1 and CDR2 are ENHRY and SYGVKD. This CDR3 has 16 residues. The clonotype comes from a man younger than 35 in good health. V is TRBV10-3 and J is TRBJ2-3; D might be TRBD1 or TRBD2, each matching 5 bases. The sequenced material came from naive CD4+ T cells from blood. Here the CDR3 reads CAISEVGRTSTDTQYF. The CDR3 nucleotides are TGTGCCATCAGTGAGGTGGGACGGACTAGCACAGATACGCAGTATTTT.